The text below deals with one T cell receptor (beta chain). Antigen: not known. This sample was included in a study of T cell responses to AZD1222 COVID-19 vaccine. Points from the study as a whole: The peak T cell response came first, and repertoires were sampled only after it.

Germline CDR1 is MDHEN and CDR2 is SYDVKM. V was trimmed by 6 bases and J by 5 bases, leaving 14 bases between them. This CDR3 contains 13 residues. Profiling relied on immunoSEQ multiplex PCR, and the TCRdb table lists in-frame clones only, not all of them. The table records 85,000 to 130,000 clones, over 70% of them present only once. The V gene is TRBV28, the J gene TRBJ2-7; D may be TRBD1 (6 bases). This clonotype was sampled from an adult in good health. The starting material was peripheral blood, obtained on day 0 of AZD1222 vaccination. The CDR3 sequence is CASRSGTPHEQYF. CDR3 DNA sequence: TGTGCCAGCAGGTCCGGGACACCTCACGAGCAGTACTTC.